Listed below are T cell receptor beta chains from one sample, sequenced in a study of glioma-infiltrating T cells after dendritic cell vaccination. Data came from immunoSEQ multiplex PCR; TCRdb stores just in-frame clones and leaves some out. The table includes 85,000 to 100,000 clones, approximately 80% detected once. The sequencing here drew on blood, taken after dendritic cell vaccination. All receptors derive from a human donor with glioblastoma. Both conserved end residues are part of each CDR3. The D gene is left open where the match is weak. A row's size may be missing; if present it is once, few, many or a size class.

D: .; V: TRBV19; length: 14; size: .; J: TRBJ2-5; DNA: TGTGCCAGTAGTATTCAGGGGAGAGCAGAGACCCAGTACTTC; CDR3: CASSIQGRAETQYF
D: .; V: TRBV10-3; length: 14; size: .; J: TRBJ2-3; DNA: TGTGCCATCAGTGGCGACTACCTCACAGATACGCAGTATTTT; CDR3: CAISGDYLTDTQYF
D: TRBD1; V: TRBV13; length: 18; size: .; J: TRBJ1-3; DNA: TGTGCCAGCAGCTTAGGGGGGGGCAGGGGGAGGCTCCGAAACACCATATATTTT; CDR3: CASSLGGGRGRLRNTIYF
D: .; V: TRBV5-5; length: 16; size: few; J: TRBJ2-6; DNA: TGTGCCAGCAGCATACAGGGTCTTGGTGGGGCCAACGTCCTGACTTTC; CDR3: CASSIQGLGGANVLTF
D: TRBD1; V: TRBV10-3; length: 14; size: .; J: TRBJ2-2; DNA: TGTGCCATCAGAGGGACAGAGGAGATCGGGGAGCTGTTTTTT; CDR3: CAIRGTEEIGELFF
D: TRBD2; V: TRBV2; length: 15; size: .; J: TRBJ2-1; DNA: TGTGCCAGCAGTGAGGTGGCTAGCGGGAGCGGTGAGCAGTTCTTC; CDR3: CASSEVASGSGEQFF
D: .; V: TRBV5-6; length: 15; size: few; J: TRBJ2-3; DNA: TGTGCCAGCAGCCCCCGCAGGGTATCTACAGATACGCAGTATTTT; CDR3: CASSPRRVSTDTQYF
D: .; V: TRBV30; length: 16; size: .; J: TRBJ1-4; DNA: TGTGCCTGGAGTTCGAAAGAGGTCAGATTAAATGAAAAACTGTTTTTT; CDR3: CAWSSKEVRLNEKLFF
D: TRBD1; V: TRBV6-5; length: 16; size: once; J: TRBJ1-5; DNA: TGTGCCAGCAGTTACTCCGGGACAGGGACGACCGAGGCCCAGCATTTT; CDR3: CASSYSGTGTTEAQHF
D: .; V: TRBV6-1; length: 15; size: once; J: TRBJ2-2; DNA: TGTGCCAGCAGTGAATGGGGCGCTAACACCGGGGAGCTGTTTTTT; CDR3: CASSEWGANTGELFF
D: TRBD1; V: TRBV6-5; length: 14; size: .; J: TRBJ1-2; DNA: TGTGCCAGCAGTTCGGGACAGGGCAGTTATGGCTACACCTTC; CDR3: CASSSGQGSYGYTF
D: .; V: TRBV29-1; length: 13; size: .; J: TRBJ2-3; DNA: TGCAGCGCCCGTAGCGGTTATTCAGATACGCAGTATTTT; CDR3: CSARSGYSDTQYF
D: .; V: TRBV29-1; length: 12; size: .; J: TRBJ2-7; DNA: TGCAGCGCCAAGGCCGAGCGGAGCGAGCAGTACTTC; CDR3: CSAKAERSEQYF
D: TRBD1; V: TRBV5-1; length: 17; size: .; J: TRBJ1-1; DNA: TGCGCCAGCAGCCCGGGACAGGGGGCGTGGGGCAGCACTGAAGCTTTCTTT; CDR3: CASSPGQGAWGSTEAFF
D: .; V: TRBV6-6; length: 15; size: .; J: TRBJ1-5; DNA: TGTGCCAGCAGGCCCTCGATTAGTTTCAATCAGCCCCAGCATTTT; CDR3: CASRPSISFNQPQHF
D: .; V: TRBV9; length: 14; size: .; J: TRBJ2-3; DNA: TGTGCCAGCAGCCTACTCGCCTCCACAGATACGCAGTATTTT; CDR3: CASSLLASTDTQYF
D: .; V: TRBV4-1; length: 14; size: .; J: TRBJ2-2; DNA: TGCGCCAGCAGGCGGGATGGGAACACCGGGGAGCTGTTTTTT; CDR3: CASRRDGNTGELFF
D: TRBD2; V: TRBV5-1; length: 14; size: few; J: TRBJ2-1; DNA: TGCGCCAGCAAAAGCGGGGGGGCCTACAATGAGCAGTTCTTC; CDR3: CASKSGGAYNEQFF
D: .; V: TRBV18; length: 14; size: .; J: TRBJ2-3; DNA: TGTGCCAGCTCACACGAGTCTAGCACAGATACGCAGTATTTT; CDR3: CASSHESSTDTQYF
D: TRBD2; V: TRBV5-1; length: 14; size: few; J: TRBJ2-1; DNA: TGCGCCAGCAGCGGGCGGGGGGGCCGCAATGAGCAGTTCTTC; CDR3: CASSGRGGRNEQFF
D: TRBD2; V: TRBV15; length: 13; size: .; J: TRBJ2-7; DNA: TGTGCCACCAGCTACCGCGGGGGGTACGAGCAGTACTTC; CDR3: CATSYRGGYEQYF
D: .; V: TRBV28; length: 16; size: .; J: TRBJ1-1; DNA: TGTGCCAGCAGGCTACCATCTGGGAGTATGAACACTGAAGCTTTCTTT; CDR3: CASRLPSGSMNTEAFF
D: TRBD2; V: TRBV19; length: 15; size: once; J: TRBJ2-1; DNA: TGTGCCAGTACTTTGGGACTAGCGGGCTACAATGAGCAGTTCTTC; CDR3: CASTLGLAGYNEQFF
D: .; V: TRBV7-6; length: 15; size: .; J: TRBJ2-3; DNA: TGTGCCAGCAGCCGAGACAGGGAGGAGACAGATACGCAGTATTTT; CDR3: CASSRDREETDTQYF
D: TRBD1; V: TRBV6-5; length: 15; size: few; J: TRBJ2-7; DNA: TGTGCCAGCAGCCGGACTACAGGGGGAACCTACGAGCAGTACTTC; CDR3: CASSRTTGGTYEQYF
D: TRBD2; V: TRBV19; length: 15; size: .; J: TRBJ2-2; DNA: TGTGCCAGTAGTACCTTAGCGGGAGCCACCGGGGAGCTGTTTTTT; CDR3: CASSTLAGATGELFF
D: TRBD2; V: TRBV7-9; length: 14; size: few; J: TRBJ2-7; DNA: TGTGCCAGCAGCTCGGGGGGGTTCCGCTACGAGCAGTACTTC; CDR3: CASSSGGFRYEQYF
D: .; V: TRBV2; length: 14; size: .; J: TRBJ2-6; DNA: TGTGCCACCGGAGAGGGTGCTGGGGCCAACGTCCTGACTTTC; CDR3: CATGEGAGANVLTF
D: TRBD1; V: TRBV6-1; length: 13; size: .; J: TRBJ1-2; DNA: TGTGCCAGCAGTCAGACAGGGCTCTATGGCTACACCTTC; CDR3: CASSQTGLYGYTF